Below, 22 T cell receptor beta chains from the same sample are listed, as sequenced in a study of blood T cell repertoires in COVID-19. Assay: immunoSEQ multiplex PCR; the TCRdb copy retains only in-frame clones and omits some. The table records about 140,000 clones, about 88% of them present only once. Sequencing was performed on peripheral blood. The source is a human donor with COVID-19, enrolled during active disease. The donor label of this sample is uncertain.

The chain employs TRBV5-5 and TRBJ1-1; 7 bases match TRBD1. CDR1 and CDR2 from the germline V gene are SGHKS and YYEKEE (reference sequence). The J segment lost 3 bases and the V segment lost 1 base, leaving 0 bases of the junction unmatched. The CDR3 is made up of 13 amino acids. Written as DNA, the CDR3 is TGTGCCAGCAGCTTGCAGGGGGACACTGAAGCTTTCTTT. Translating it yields CASSLQGDTEAFF.

CDR3 bases: TGCGCCAGCAGCCAAACAGGGGTCGAGCAGTACTTC. This codes for CASSQTGVEQYF. The chain links TRBV10-1 to TRBJ2-7; 7 nucleotides match TRBD1. V shed 6 bases and J 6 bases; nucleotides not matched to a gene: 5. Germline V gives CDR1 WNHNN, CDR2 SYGVQD (reference sequence). The CDR3 extends over 12 amino acids.

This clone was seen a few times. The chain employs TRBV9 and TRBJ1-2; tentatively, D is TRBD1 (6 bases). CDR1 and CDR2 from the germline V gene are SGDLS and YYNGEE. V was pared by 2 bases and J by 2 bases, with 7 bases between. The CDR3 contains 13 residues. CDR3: CASSVTGNYGYTF. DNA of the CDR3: TGTGCCAGCAGCGTCACAGGGAACTATGGCTACACCTTC.

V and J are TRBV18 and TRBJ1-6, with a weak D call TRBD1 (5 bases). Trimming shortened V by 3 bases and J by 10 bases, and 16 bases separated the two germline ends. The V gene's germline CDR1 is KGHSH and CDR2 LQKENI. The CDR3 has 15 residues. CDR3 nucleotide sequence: TGTGCCAGCTCACCGGTACAGGAAATTGGCTCACCCCTCCACTTT. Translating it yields CASSPVQEIGSPLHF.

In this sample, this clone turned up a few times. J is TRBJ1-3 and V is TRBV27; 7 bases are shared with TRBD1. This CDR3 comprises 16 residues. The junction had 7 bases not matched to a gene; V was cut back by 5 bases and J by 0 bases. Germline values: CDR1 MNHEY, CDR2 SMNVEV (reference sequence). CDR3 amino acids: CASSQGGAYSGNTIYF. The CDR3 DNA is TGTGCCAGCAGTCAAGGGGGCGCCTACTCTGGAAACACCATATATTTT.

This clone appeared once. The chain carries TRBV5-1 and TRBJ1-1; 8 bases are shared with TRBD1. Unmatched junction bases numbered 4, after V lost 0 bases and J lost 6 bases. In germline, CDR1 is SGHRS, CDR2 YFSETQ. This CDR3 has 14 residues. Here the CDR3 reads CASSLVRTGPEAFF. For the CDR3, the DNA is TGCGCCAGCAGCTTGGTCAGGACAGGGCCTGAAGCTTTCTTT.

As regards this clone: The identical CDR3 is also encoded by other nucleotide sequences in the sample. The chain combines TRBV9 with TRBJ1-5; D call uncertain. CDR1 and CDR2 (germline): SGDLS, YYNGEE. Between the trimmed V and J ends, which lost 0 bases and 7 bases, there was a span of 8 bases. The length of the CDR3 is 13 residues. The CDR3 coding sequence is TGTGCCAGCAGCGTAGGGGAGGGACAGCCCCAGCATTTT. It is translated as CASSVGEGQPQHF.

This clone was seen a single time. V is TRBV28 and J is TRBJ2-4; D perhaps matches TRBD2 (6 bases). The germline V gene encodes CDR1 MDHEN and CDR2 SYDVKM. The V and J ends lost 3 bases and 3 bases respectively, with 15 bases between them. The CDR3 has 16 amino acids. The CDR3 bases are TGTGCCAGCAGTTTGTGGGGCCGGGGAGGCAAAAACATTCAGTACTTC. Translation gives CASSLWGRGGKNIQYF.

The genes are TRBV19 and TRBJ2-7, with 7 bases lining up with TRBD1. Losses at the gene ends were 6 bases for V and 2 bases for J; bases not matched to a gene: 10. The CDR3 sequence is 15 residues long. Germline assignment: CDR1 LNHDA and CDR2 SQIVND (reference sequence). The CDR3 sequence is CASRGQAAPTYEQYF. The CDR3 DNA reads TGTGCCAGTAGAGGACAGGCCGCCCCTACCTACGAGCAGTACTTC.

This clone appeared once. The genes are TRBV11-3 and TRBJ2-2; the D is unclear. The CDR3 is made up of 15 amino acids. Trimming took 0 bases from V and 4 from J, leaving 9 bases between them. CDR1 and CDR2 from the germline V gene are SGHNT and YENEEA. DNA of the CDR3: TGTGCCAGCAGCTTAGAACAGATGATCACCGGGGAGCTGTTTTTT. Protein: CASSLEQMITGELFF.

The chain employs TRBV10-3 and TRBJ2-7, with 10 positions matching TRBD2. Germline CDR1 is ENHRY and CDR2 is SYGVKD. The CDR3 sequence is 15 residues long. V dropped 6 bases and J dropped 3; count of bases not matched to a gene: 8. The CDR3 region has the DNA TGTGCCATCAGGGCCACTAGCGGGACCTTCTACGAGCAGTACTTC. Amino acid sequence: CAIRATSGTFYEQYF.

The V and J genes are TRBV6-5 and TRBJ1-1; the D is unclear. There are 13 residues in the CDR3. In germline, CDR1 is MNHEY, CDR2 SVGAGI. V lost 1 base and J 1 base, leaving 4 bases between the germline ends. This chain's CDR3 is CASSYYKNTEAFF. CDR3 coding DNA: TGTGCCAGCAGTTACTATAAGAACACTGAAGCTTTCTTT.

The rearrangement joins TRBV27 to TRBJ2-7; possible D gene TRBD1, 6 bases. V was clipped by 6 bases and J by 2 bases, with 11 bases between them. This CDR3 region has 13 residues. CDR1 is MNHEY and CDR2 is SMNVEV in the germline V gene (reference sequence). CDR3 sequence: CASRNRVTYEQYF. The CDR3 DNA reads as TGTGCCAGCAGAAACAGGGTTACCTACGAGCAGTACTTC.

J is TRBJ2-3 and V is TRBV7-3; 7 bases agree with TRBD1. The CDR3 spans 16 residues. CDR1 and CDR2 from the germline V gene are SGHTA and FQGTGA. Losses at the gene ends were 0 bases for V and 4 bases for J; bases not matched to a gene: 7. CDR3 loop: CASSLTTGVVSDTQYF. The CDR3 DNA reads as TGTGCCAGCAGCTTAACCACAGGGGTGGTTTCAGATACGCAGTATTTT.

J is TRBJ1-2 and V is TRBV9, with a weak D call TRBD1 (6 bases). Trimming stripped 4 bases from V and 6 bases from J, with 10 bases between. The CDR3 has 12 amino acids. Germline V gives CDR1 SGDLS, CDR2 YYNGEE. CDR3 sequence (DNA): TGTGCCAGCAGCAAGGGGGAGAATGGCTACACCTTC. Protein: CASSKGENGYTF.

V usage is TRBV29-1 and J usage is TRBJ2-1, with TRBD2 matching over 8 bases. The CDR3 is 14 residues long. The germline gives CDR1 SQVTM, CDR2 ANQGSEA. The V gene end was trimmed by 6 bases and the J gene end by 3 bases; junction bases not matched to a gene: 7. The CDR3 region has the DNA TGCAGCGTAGGCCAAACTAGCGGCTACAATGAGCAGTTCTTC. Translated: CSVGQTSGYNEQFF.

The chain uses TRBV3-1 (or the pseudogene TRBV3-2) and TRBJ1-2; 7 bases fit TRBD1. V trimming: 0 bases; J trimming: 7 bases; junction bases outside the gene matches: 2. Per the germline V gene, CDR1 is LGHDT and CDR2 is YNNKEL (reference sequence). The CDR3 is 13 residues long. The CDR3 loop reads CASSQDGTAGYTF. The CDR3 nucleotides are TGTGCCAGCAGCCAAGATGGGACAGCTGGCTACACCTTC.

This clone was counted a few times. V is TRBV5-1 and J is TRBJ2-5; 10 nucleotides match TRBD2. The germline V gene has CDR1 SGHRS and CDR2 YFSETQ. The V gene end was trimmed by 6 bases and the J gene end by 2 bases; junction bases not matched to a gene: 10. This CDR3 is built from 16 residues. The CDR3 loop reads CASMVAGGGLQETQYF. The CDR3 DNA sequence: TGCGCCAGCATGGTAGCGGGAGGCGGCCTGCAAGAGACCCAGTACTTC.

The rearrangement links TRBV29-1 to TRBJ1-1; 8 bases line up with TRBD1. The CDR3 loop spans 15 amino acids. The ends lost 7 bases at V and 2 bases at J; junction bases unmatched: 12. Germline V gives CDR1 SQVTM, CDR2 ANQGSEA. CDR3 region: CSGWTGPTLNTEAFF. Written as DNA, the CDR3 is TGCAGCGGATGGACAGGGCCTACTCTTAACACTGAAGCTTTCTTT. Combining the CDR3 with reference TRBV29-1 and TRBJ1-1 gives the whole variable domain SAVISQKPSRDICQRGTSLTIQCQVDSQVTMMFWYRQQPGQSLTLIATANQGSEATYESGFVIDKFPISRPNLTFSTLTVSNMSPEDSSIYLCSGWTGPTLNTEAFFGQGTRLTVV.

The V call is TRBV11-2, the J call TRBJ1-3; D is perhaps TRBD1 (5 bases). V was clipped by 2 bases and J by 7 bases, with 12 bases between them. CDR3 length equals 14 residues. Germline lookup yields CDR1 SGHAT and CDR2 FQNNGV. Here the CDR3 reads CASSLTEGVNTIYF. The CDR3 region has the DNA TGTGCCAGCAGCTTAACCGAAGGGGTGAACACCATATATTTT.

The DNA for the CDR3 is TGTGCCAGCAGCCTCCCGGGGGGGAGTGGGGAGCAGTACTTC. This sequence encodes CASSLPGGSGEQYF. The chain couples TRBV7-6 to TRBJ2-7; 8 nucleotides line up with TRBD2. The CDR3 extends over 14 amino acids. CDR1 and CDR2 from the germline V gene are SGHVS and FNYEAQ. V lost 5 bases, J lost 7 bases, and 10 bases stayed unmatched.

This CDR3 reads CASSPTGRTDQETQYF. CDR3 DNA sequence: TGTGCCAGCTCACCAACGGGCAGGACAGATCAAGAGACCCAGTACTTC. The rearrangement joins TRBV18 to TRBJ2-5; D might be TRBD1 (6 bases). This CDR3 spans 16 amino acids. Germline V gene sequence: CDR1 KGHSH, CDR2 LQKENI. Trimming cost V 2 bases and J 2 bases, with 15 bases left between them.